This record looks at one T cell receptor (beta chain) sequence and its context. As yet, its antigen is unknown. This entry is derived from a study of cytomegalovirus exposure and HLA in healthy donors. Study results and caveats: Researchers catalogued approximately 170 TCR beta chains as cytomegalovirus-associated.

Germline V gives CDR1 SEHNR, CDR2 FQNEAQ (reference sequence). The CDR3 extends over 16 amino acids. Trimming shortened V by 2 bases and J by 3 bases, and 17 bases separated the two germline ends. PCR employed 60 Vbeta and 13 Jbeta primers. Some clones are missing from TCRdb's copy, which holds only in-frame ones; the method was immunoSEQ multiplex PCR. The sample has approximately 110,000 clones; around 80% are singletons. This TCR came from a man aged 50-60 years in good health and CMV-seronegative. Source material: PBMCs. This rearrangement joins TRBV7-9 to TRBJ2-7; a possible D gene is TRBD1 (5 bases). The chain's CDR3 is CASSLYQGTVNYEQYF. DNA of the CDR3: TGTGCCAGCAGCTTATATCAGGGAACGGTTAACTACGAGCAGTACTTC.